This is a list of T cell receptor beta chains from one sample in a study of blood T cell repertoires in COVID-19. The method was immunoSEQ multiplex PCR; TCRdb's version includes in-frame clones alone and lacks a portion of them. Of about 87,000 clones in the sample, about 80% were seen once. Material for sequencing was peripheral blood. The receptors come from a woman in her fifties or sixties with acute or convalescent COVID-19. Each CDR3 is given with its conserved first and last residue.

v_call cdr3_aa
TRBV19 CASSKQGSTEAFF
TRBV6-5 CASSPRDRLTYEQYF
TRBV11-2 CASSRPAGADNEQFF
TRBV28 CASSRQRQETQYF
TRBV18 CASSPSGGGIHEQYF
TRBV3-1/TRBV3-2 CASSQETGIYGYTF
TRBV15 CATSRGTDNSPLHF
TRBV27 CASSGGQPLNEKLFF
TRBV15 CATSRDSSYGYTF
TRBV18 CASSPRQGGNNEQFF
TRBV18 CASSPLAGDTDTQYF
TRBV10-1 CASSASSGDSYNEQFF
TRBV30 CAWSVRYEQYF
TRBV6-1 CASSEGIMNLGGREKLFF
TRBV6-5 CASMGEGDEQYF
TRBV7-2 CASRHTTGDNSPLHF
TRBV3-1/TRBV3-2 CASSYIDMNTEAFF
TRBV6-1 CASSAPPGGSGSNQPQHF
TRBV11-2 CASSFWTSGGRNEQFF
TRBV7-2 CASSLEWGGAKNIQYF
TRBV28 CASSFRRGSAFF
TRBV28 CASSLTADYEQYF
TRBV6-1 CASSATKTLGLPAGELFF
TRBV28 CASSTPGGIGYTF
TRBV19 CASRPNTGGNQPQHF
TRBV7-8 CASSSGQGLQPQHF
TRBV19 CASSIAVAVNTEAFF
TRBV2 CASRPTSGNTGELFF
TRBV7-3 CASSSRLAVHNEQFF
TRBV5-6 CASSDPTGEEAFF
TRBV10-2 CASTPSSGSGGTDTQYF
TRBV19 CASKGQADTGELFF
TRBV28 CASSLGSNSPLHF
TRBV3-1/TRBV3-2 CASSQVGGTTEAFF
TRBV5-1 CASSLSGPSNSPLHF
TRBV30 CAWSVLGHPNTEAFF
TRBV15 CATSPDRGPAGYTF
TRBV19 CASSISPGQGADTQYF
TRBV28 CASSLTSGGVTYEQYF
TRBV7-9 CASSLGGQGGRGYTF